One sample yielded the 8 T cell receptor beta chains listed below, sequenced in a study of shared clonotypes between healthy human individuals. The method was immunoSEQ multiplex PCR; TCRdb's version includes in-frame clones alone and lacks a portion of them. The data show 700,000 to 950,000 clones, with roughly 96% seen just once and roughly 0.23% held by the top ten. Cells designated naive CD8 were CD45RO-negative and were positively selected for CCR7, with terminally differentiated effector memory CD45RA+ cells excluded. Sequencing used naive CD8+ T cells sorted from blood. These receptors were collected from a man aged 25 to 45 in good health.

V gene TRBV7-9 combines with J gene TRBJ2-3; maybe TRBD2 (5 bases). Germline values: CDR1 SEHNR, CDR2 FQNEAQ (reference sequence). V lost 2 bases to trimming and J lost 1 base, with 16 bases between them. The CDR3 runs 17 residues. CDR3 in DNA: TGTGCCAGCAGCTTACCCGTTGGGGAGTCGGGCACAGATACGCAGTATTTT. Amino acid sequence: CASSLPVGESGTDTQYF. The complete variable domain, with remaining parts taken from reference TRBV7-9 and TRBJ2-3, reads DTGVSQNPRHKITKRGQNVTFRCDPISEHNRLYWYRQTLGQGPEFLTYFQNEAQLEKSRLLSDRFSAERPKGSFSTLEIQRTEQGDSAMYLCASSLPVGESGTDTQYFGPGTRLTVL.

The V and J genes are TRBV29-1 and TRBJ2-2; a weak D match, TRBD2 (6 bases). The CDR3 consists of 16 residues. Germline CDR1 and CDR2: SQVTM and ANQGSEA. V was clipped by 3 bases and J by 2 bases, with 16 bases between them. The CDR3 region is CSVELWEVGNTGELFF. The DNA for the CDR3 is TGCAGCGTTGAGCTCTGGGAGGTGGGAAACACCGGGGAGCTGTTTTTT.

As concerns this clone: This sample includes further DNA sequences coding for the same CDR3. The chain joins TRBV7-9 to TRBJ2-7, with no clear D. V lost 0 bases to trimming and J lost 1 base, with 7 bases between them. The germline V gene encodes CDR1 SEHNR and CDR2 FQNEAQ (reference sequence). The CDR3 totals 14 residues. The CDR3 protein is CASSLAQISYEQYF. For the CDR3, the DNA is TGTGCCAGCAGCTTAGCGCAGATATCCTACGAGCAGTACTTC.

This chain connects TRBV7-3 to TRBJ2-7, with TRBD1 as a possible D gene (5 bases). Germline loops: CDR1 SGHTA, CDR2 FQGTGA. V lost 3 bases and J lost 0, with 9 bases in between. The CDR3 spans 14 residues. CDR3 region: CASSFGRDSYEQYF. DNA of the CDR3: TGTGCCAGCAGCTTTGGCAGGGACTCCTACGAGCAGTACTTC.

The chain has TRBV4-2 and TRBJ2-1, with TRBD2 matching 7 bases. V lost 4 bases, J lost 8 bases, and 8 bases stayed unmatched. Germline CDR1 is LGHNA and CDR2 is YNFKEQ. The CDR3 has 14 amino acids. The CDR3 DNA reads TGTGCCAGCAGCCCCTATCTACGGGGGGATGAGCAGTTCTTC. It is translated as CASSPYLRGDEQFF.

The J gene is TRBJ1-5, the V gene TRBV15; possibly TRBD1 for D (6 bases). The CDR3 extends over 15 amino acids. V lost 7 bases and J lost 2, with 15 bases in between. Germline V gives CDR1 LNHNV, CDR2 YYDKDF (reference sequence). The CDR3: CATTPAGAGNQPQHF. The DNA of the CDR3 is TGTGCCACCACCCCAGCGGGGGCGGGCAATCAGCCCCAGCATTTT. Full variable domain (outside the CDR3, taken from reference TRBV15 and TRBJ1-5): DAMVIQNPRYQVTQFGKPVTLSCSQTLNHNVMYWYQQKSSQAPKLLFHYYDKDFNNEADTPDNFQSRRPNTSFCFLDIRSPGLGDTAMYLCATTPAGAGNQPQHFGDGTRLSIL.

In DNA, the CDR3 is TGTGCCAGCAGTTACGGGTATGGGGACCCTGACAATGAGCAGTTCTTC. The encoded protein is CASSYGYGDPDNEQFF. The chain recombines TRBV6-5 with TRBJ2-1; D could derive from TRBD1 or TRBD2 (5 bases each). Looked up from germline, CDR1 is MNHEY and CDR2 is SVGAGI. The V end was cut by 2 bases, the J end by 5 bases, with 16 bases between. The CDR3 runs to 16 residues.

This chain links TRBV5-1 with TRBJ2-7; TRBD1 matches 9 bases. CDR1 is SGHRS and CDR2 is YFSETQ in the germline V gene. CDR3 length equals 15 residues. With 0 bases clipped from V and 6 bases from J, the junction kept 7 bases outside the gene matches. In nucleotides, the CDR3 is TGCGCCAGCAGCTTGGGACAGGGGGAGCCTCTCGAGCAGTACTTC. As protein: CASSLGQGEPLEQYF.